This TCR beta chain was sequenced during a study of T cells in Graves' hyperthyroidism and ophthalmopathy. General study findings and limits: Blood samples included most of the expanded thyroid clonotypes exceeding 0.001. Before onset, ophthalmopathy was predicted by the model a median roughly six months earlier.

The hyperthyroidism patients had all been newly diagnosed, and their disease duration was under 2 months. Their ages ranged from 18 to 65 years. Diagnoses were made from clinical symptoms, serum measures (thyroxine and TRAb), thyroid ultrasound and orbital computed tomography. Regions amplified from RNA transcripts were the TCR beta CDR3 regions. The primer set for the first-round RT-PCR of the TCR CDR3 was HTBI. One entry per CDR3 protein results from TCRdb running MiXCR on the multiplex PCR reads. The sample has roughly 400,000 distinct CDR3 sequences; approximately 14% are singletons. In regard to this clonotype: Its antigen is as yet unknown. Just one base apart from a much larger clone, this may be a read error. The DNA is left out, because the CDR3 cannot be placed on it with certainty; the CDR3 is given as TCRdb lists it.

Sequenced: blood. This receptor was taken from a woman aged 18 to 35 with Graves' hyperthyroidism that later progressed to Graves' ophthalmopathy.

CDR3 amino acids: CASSGGVGTGNFYELYF. J is TRBJ2-7 and V is TRBV7-2; the tabulated D call, TRBD1, remains unverified against the DNA. The CDR3 sequence runs 17 residues, both termini included. Germline V gene sequence: CDR1 SGHTA, CDR2 FQGNSA.